Listed below are T cell receptor beta chains from one sample, sequenced in a study of regulatory T cells in long-lasting Graves disease. TCRdb fed the multiplex PCR reads into MiXCR, producing one record per CDR3 protein. This sample yields 400,000 to 500,000 distinct CDR3 sequences, of which 16% are seen a single time; around 23% belongs to the top ten. The same specimen was also included in a second study, on T cells in Graves' hyperthyroidism and ophthalmopathy.

The material sequenced was peripheral blood mononuclear cells (PBMCs), taken at new diagnosis, from a patient treated with antithyroid drugs. The source is a young woman with Graves disease. CDR3s leave out the opening cysteine and the closing phenylalanine or tryptophan. Fields, in order: CDR3 protein, V gene, clone size. Not all rows give a size; the values are once, few, many and, for expanded clones, a class.

CDR3 protein: ASSHRGGEGSGRSGELF; V gene: TRBV11-1; clone size: few
CDR3 protein: ASSYRTSGHGEQF; V gene: TRBV6-5; clone size: many
CDR3 protein: ASSLTSTNEKLF; V gene: TRBV7-9; clone size: NA
CDR3 protein: ASSHALPYEQY; V gene: TRBV4-2; clone size: NA
CDR3 protein: ASRGLADLQETQY; V gene: TRBV27; clone size: NA
CDR3 protein: SANRDMNTEAF; V gene: TRBV29-1; clone size: NA
CDR3 protein: ASSKTGQNYGYT; V gene: TRBV12-3/TRBV12-4; clone size: few
CDR3 protein: ASSSQGRAGSNEQF; V gene: TRBV6-5; clone size: NA
CDR3 protein: ASSNILAGDSDTQY; V gene: TRBV6-1; clone size: few
CDR3 protein: ASMWSTDTQY; V gene: TRBV28; clone size: many
CDR3 protein: ASSLLGFGFYEQY; V gene: TRBV12-3/TRBV12-4; clone size: many
CDR3 protein: ASSLQPLHSGSEETQY; V gene: TRBV5-1; clone size: many
CDR3 protein: AWSRGSSYEQY; V gene: TRBV30; clone size: many
CDR3 protein: ASTWQGAYNEQF; V gene: TRBV7-3; clone size: many
CDR3 protein: SAHLTGRRFGDTEAF; V gene: TRBV20-1; clone size: NA
CDR3 protein: ASSRTGLAGEQF; V gene: TRBV5-4; clone size: few
CDR3 protein: ARKPGPLAGEDGELF; V gene: TRBV19; clone size: few
CDR3 protein: ASSSLGGEQY; V gene: TRBV13; clone size: many
CDR3 protein: ASSFGPPGNIQF; V gene: TRBV27; clone size: NA
CDR3 protein: ASRLESSYNEQF; V gene: TRBV28; clone size: many
CDR3 protein: ASSPVSYEDGYT; V gene: TRBV5-1; clone size: NA
CDR3 protein: SAPNLGLGLTDTQY; V gene: TRBV20-1; clone size: many
CDR3 protein: ASSLPQGANAYEQY; V gene: TRBV28; clone size: many
CDR3 protein: ASSVDGRLGYGYT; V gene: TRBV9; clone size: NA
CDR3 protein: ASAGTGPGEQY; V gene: TRBV6-2/TRBV6-3; clone size: many
CDR3 protein: ASGFPGGPNEQF; V gene: TRBV12-5; clone size: many
CDR3 protein: SASLVRETQY; V gene: TRBV20-1; clone size: many
CDR3 protein: ASSFGRDSQETQY; V gene: TRBV6-5; clone size: NA
CDR3 protein: ASSYEYRGHQH; V gene: TRBV6-2/TRBV6-3; clone size: NA
CDR3 protein: ASSLLDQGPSTDTQY; V gene: TRBV28; clone size: many
CDR3 protein: ASSYSSGALRSETQY; V gene: TRBV6-4; clone size: once
CDR3 protein: ASSDGLIGELF; V gene: TRBV7-9; clone size: NA
CDR3 protein: ASSLIIGLGVQETQY; V gene: TRBV7-8; clone size: many
CDR3 protein: ASSQDPPGSSGNTIY; V gene: TRBV14; clone size: NA
CDR3 protein: ASSRGQTSDTGELF; V gene: TRBV4-1; clone size: NA
CDR3 protein: ASSLPRVPYEQY; V gene: TRBV5-1; clone size: few
CDR3 protein: SVNSGSPYEQY; V gene: TRBV29-1; clone size: few
CDR3 protein: ASSVETGQSYPTAFTDTQY; V gene: TRBV9; clone size: few
CDR3 protein: ASSPGLITDTQY; V gene: TRBV5-1; clone size: many
CDR3 protein: ASSPVAGLSYEQY; V gene: TRBV14; clone size: NA
CDR3 protein: ASSPRGLYYGYT; V gene: TRBV5-1; clone size: many
CDR3 protein: ASVSTPGTLLRSSYGQY; V gene: TRBV9; clone size: NA
CDR3 protein: ASRRDPYNSPLH; V gene: TRBV7-2; clone size: many
CDR3 protein: ASSLGWGTQY; V gene: TRBV28; clone size: many
CDR3 protein: ASSRLRDEQY; V gene: TRBV7-2; clone size: NA
CDR3 protein: SADGTSGPRSVYEQY; V gene: TRBV20-1; clone size: many
CDR3 protein: SAPGQGFRNTEAF; V gene: TRBV20-1; clone size: NA
CDR3 protein: ASSYGTSGGSYEQY; V gene: TRBV7-2; clone size: NA
CDR3 protein: ASRLAGETYEQF; V gene: TRBV28; clone size: few
CDR3 protein: AWSLAGGGLYTQY; V gene: TRBV30; clone size: many
CDR3 protein: ASSLVASGSYEQY; V gene: TRBV7-8; clone size: many
CDR3 protein: ASSYDRSADSYEQY; V gene: TRBV2; clone size: many
CDR3 protein: ASSQDSWSGPSNTGELF; V gene: TRBV11-2; clone size: few
CDR3 protein: ASNLSSPVNEQF; V gene: TRBV28; clone size: NA
CDR3 protein: ASTDRHFTTDTQY; V gene: TRBV6-1; clone size: many
CDR3 protein: ASSPLFSGRAATDTQY; V gene: TRBV7-3; clone size: many
CDR3 protein: ASSSTGRYAAN; V gene: TRBV13; clone size: few
CDR3 protein: ASNQIRDRGENEQF; V gene: TRBV27; clone size: many
CDR3 protein: ASRIVQGSVYGYT; V gene: TRBV2; clone size: NA